The 20 T cell receptor beta chains listed next were all sequenced from one sample in a study of beta chain features in type 1 diabetes. General study findings and limits: Moderately but significantly shorter TCRB CDR3s were found in Type 1 diabetes patients in all four CD4+ subsets.

These receptors' antigens are unknown. Of the isolated RNA, all was reverse transcribed, and so the sequenced material was expressed TCRB transcripts. The assay was immunoSEQ multiplex PCR, and TCRdb's table has in-frame clones only and misses some. The repertoire has about 170,000 clones, less than 10% of them found once; the top ten carry about 0.5%. Specimen: central memory CD4+ T cells from blood. These receptors were collected from a man aged 18-30 years with type 1 diabetes.

This clone was recorded a few times. This chain uses TRBV6-6 with TRBJ2-7; 8 nucleotides line up with TRBD1. After removal of 6 bases from V and 3 bases from J, the junction contained 10 bases not matched to a gene. This CDR3 has 15 residues. CDR1 is MNHNY, CDR2 SVGAGI, per germline (reference sequence). CDR3 region: CASRPDRAGIYEQYF. The CDR3 DNA follows: TGTGCCAGCAGACCGGACAGGGCGGGAATCTACGAGCAGTACTTC.

Only a few counts were recorded for this clone. This chain connects TRBV18 to TRBJ2-1, with D maybe TRBD2 (7 bases). Germline CDR1 is KGHSH and CDR2 is LQKENI. The germline V and J ends were trimmed by 6 bases and 6 bases, with 15 bases remaining between them. This CDR3 spans 14 amino acids. The CDR3 loop is CASSGGPVINEQFF. The CDR3 nucleotides are TGTGCCAGCTCGGGGGGGCCGGTTATCAATGAGCAGTTCTTC.

The chain carries TRBV10-3 and TRBJ2-7, with TRBD2 identical over 10 bases. J was trimmed by 6 bases and V by 4 bases; bases with no gene match: 9. The germline CDR1 and CDR2 sequences are ENHRY and SYGVKD. This CDR3 region has 15 residues. The CDR3 coding sequence is TGTGCCATCAGTGTGGAGCGGGAGGGCCTATCCGAGCAGTACTTC. Its translation: CAISVEREGLSEQYF.

This clone was picked up a small number of times. V is TRBV28 and J is TRBJ2-7; 7 nucleotides agree with TRBD1. The CDR3 has 12 amino acids. Germline values: CDR1 MDHEN, CDR2 SYDVKM. With 11 bases clipped from V and 4 bases from J, the junction kept 8 bases outside the gene matches. The CDR3 DNA sequence: TGTGCCTCTGCGACAGGGATGTACGAGCAGTACTTC. Protein product: CASATGMYEQYF.

This sequence joins TRBV7-9 and TRBJ2-7; D might be TRBD1 (5 bases). Trimming took 5 bases from V and 6 from J, leaving 23 bases between them. This CDR3 has 16 amino acids. Germline V gives CDR1 SEHNR, CDR2 FQNEAQ (reference sequence). Here the CDR3 DNA reads TGTGCCAGCAGCCCTCCAGGGTTGGTTCCGTCCGGCGAGCAGTACTTC. It codes for CASSPPGLVPSGEQYF.

The chain carries TRBV4-3 and TRBJ2-1; 9 positions agree with TRBD2. With V trimmed by 0 bases and J by 4 bases, 16 bases remained unmatched. Germline V gene lookup returns CDR1 LGHNA and CDR2 YSLEER. The CDR3 spans 20 residues. CDR3 DNA sequence: TGCGCCAGCAGCCAAGATATTAGCGGGGGACATACGACTTCATACAATGAGCAGTTCTTC. This gives the protein CASSQDISGGHTTSYNEQFF.

This clone was picked up a small number of times. The chain carries TRBV15 and TRBJ2-7; 7 bases align to TRBD2. J gave up 5 bases and V 3 bases, and 13 bases lay outside the gene matches. The CDR3 sequence is 16 residues long. In germline, CDR1 is LNHNV, CDR2 YYDKDF (reference sequence). The DNA of the CDR3 is TGTGCCACCAGCAGGGGAGGGACCCAGACGTTCCACGAGCAGTACTTC. This sequence encodes CATSRGGTQTFHEQYF.

Concerning this clone itself: The same CDR3 also results from other DNA sequences found in this sample. The chain recombines TRBV7-2 with TRBJ2-7; the D is unclear. Per germline, CDR1 SGHTA and CDR2 FQGNSA. The CDR3 contains 11 residues. V lost 3 bases and J lost 3, with 3 bases in between. CDR3 in amino acids: CASSFLYEQYF. As DNA, the CDR3 is TGTGCCAGCAGCTTCCTCTACGAGCAGTACTTC.

The chain joins TRBV29-1 to TRBJ1-4; 10 bases are shared with TRBD1. This CDR3 spans 14 amino acids. Germline loops: CDR1 SQVTM, CDR2 ANQGSEA. V lost 6 bases to trimming and J lost 8 bases; unmatched junction nucleotides: 9. CDR3 sequence (DNA): TGCAGCGTGGAGGGGACAGGGGAAGGGGAAAAACTGTTTTTT. The encoded protein is CSVEGTGEGEKLFF.

Here the CDR3 reads CATSRERTGNYEQYF. The CDR3 DNA reads as TGTGCCACCAGCAGAGAAAGGACAGGGAATTACGAGCAGTACTTC. The chain is built from TRBV15 and TRBJ2-7; 8 bases align to TRBD1. Germline CDR1 is LNHNV and CDR2 is YYDKDF (reference sequence). The CDR3 runs to 15 residues. The J segment lost 4 bases and the V segment lost 0 bases, leaving 5 bases of the junction unmatched.

This clone appeared a few times. The genes are TRBV6-6 and TRBJ2-7; 7 bases map to TRBD2. Losses at the gene ends were 4 bases for V and 0 bases for J; bases not matched to a gene: 6. The CDR3 contains 15 residues. The germline CDR1 and CDR2 sequences are MNHNY and SVGAGI (reference sequence). As DNA, the CDR3 is TGTGCCAGCAGTTTCCGCGGGGGACGCTCCTACGAGCAGTACTTC. This sequence encodes CASSFRGGRSYEQYF.

The chain has TRBV19 and TRBJ2-1, with 8 bases that match TRBD1. The V and J ends lost 9 bases and 0 bases, in that order; junction bases with no gene match: 1. Germline CDR1 is LNHDA and CDR2 is SQIVND (reference sequence). CDR3 length equals 13 residues. The CDR3 sequence: CASGTGSYNEQFF. Here the CDR3 DNA reads TGTGCCAGCGGGACAGGCTCCTACAATGAGCAGTTCTTC.

The chain links TRBV7-9 to TRBJ2-1, with 9 bases lining up with TRBD2. Looked up from germline, CDR1 is SEHNR and CDR2 is FQNEAQ (reference sequence). After removal of 2 bases from V and 4 bases from J, the junction contained 6 bases not matched to a gene. This CDR3 is built from 16 residues. CDR3 region: CASSLSGLAGYNEQFF. Written as DNA, the CDR3 is TGTGCCAGCAGCTTAAGTGGGCTAGCGGGATACAATGAGCAGTTCTTC.

The chain is built from TRBV19 and TRBJ1-5, with a tentative D call TRBD1 (5 bases). The CDR3 loop spans 14 amino acids. The V end was cut by 9 bases, the J end by 0 bases, with 12 bases between. CDR1 and CDR2 (germline): LNHDA, SQIVND (reference sequence). In nucleotides, the CDR3 is TGTGCCAGCAGAGGGGACTATAGCAATCAGCCCCAGCATTTT. As protein: CASRGDYSNQPQHF.

This clone was counted only a few times. The chain couples TRBV11-2 to TRBJ2-1; 8 nucleotides match TRBD1. This CDR3 is built from 15 residues. J lost 0 bases, V lost 5 bases, and 3 bases had no gene match. Germline values: CDR1 SGHAT, CDR2 FQNNGV. The CDR3 is CASSPQGGSYNEQFF. CDR3 in DNA: TGTGCCAGCAGCCCACAGGGGGGCTCCTACAATGAGCAGTTCTTC.

V and J are TRBV6-5 and TRBJ2-3, with 11 bases identical to TRBD2. The ends lost 4 bases at V and 7 bases at J; junction bases unmatched: 10. Germline V CDR1 and CDR2: MNHEY, SVGAGI. CDR3 length equals 16 residues. This chain's CDR3 is CASSSQTSGGGYTQYF. The CDR3, as DNA: TGTGCCAGCAGTTCCCAAACTAGCGGGGGTGGCTATACGCAGTATTTT.

This clone was seen a handful of times. V and J are TRBV7-2 and TRBJ2-1; 9 bases agree with TRBD2. The CDR3 contains 17 residues. CDR1 is SGHTA and CDR2 is FQGNSA in the germline V gene. V lost 0 bases to trimming and J lost 9 bases; unmatched junction nucleotides: 12. The CDR3 region has the DNA TGTGCCAGCAGCTTAGCGCCATCCGTGACTAGCGGTGGTGAGCAGTTCTTC. This gives the protein CASSLAPSVTSGGEQFF.

This clone was observed a handful of times. V usage is TRBV18 and J usage is TRBJ1-1; no clear D. Germline CDR1 is KGHSH and CDR2 is LQKENI. The CDR3 length is 14 residues. The V end was cut by 2 bases, the J end by 1 base, with 8 bases between. CDR3 bases: TGTGCCAGCTCACCAAATGGGCAGAACACTGAAGCTTTCTTT. Its protein is CASSPNGQNTEAFF. The full variable domain, rest sourced from reference TRBV18 and TRBJ1-1, is NAGVMQNPRHLVRRRGQEARLRCSPMKGHSHVYWYRQLPEEGLKFMVYLQKENIIDESGMPKERFSAEFPKEGPSILRIQQVVRGDSAAYFCASSPNGQNTEAFFGQGTRLTVV.

DNA of the CDR3: TGTGCCTGGACTAGCGGGATCACAGATACGCAGTATTTT. It translates to CAWTSGITDTQYF. V gene TRBV30 combines with J gene TRBJ2-3; 9 nucleotides match TRBD2. Looked up from germline, CDR1 is GTSNPN and CDR2 is SVGIG (reference sequence). The junction had 1 base not matched to a gene; V was cut back by 4 bases and J by 2 bases. The CDR3 has 13 residues.

A remark on this clone: Other DNA sequences from this sample encode an identical CDR3 as well. The V and J genes are TRBV28 and TRBJ2-7; 7 bases are shared with TRBD1. CDR1 and CDR2 (germline): MDHEN, SYDVKM. J gave up 3 bases and V 3 bases, and 2 bases lay outside the gene matches. The CDR3 has 13 residues. This chain's CDR3 is CASSLGQSYEQYF. DNA for the CDR3: TGTGCCAGCAGTTTGGGACAGAGCTACGAGCAGTACTTC.